This T cell receptor (beta chain) was captured in a study of response to subunit inactivated influenza vaccine. General observations from the study: The authors proposed limited new T cell recruitment per seasonal influenza vaccination.

TCRdb analysed the RT-PCR reads with MiXCR anew, one entry per CDR3 protein. The table includes hundreds of thousands of distinct CDR3 sequences, 11% to 15% detected once. The table lists this clonotype with a few counts. Antigen specificity is unknown. The CDR3 length is 16 residues. Germline V gives CDR1 SGHRS, CDR2 YFSETQ. Germline trimming cut 2 bases from V and 4 bases from J; bases unmatched to any gene: 12. The rearrangement uses TRBV5-1 and TRBJ2-7, with 7 bases aligning to TRBD1. Sequences were derived from PBMCs from blood, sampled about 14 days before vaccination. The source is a man between 45 and 60 years old who received an inactivated influenza vaccine. DNA of the CDR3: TGCGCCAGCAGCTTACTAACAGGGGAAAGGAGGTACGAGCAGTACTTC. Translating gives CASSLLTGERRYEQYF. The variable domain in full, with the rest retrieved from reference TRBV5-1 and TRBJ2-7, is KAGVTQTPRYLIKTRGQQVTLSCSPISGHRSVSWYQQTPGQGLQFLFEYFSETQRNKGNFPGRFSGRQFSNSRSEMNVSTLELGDSALYLCASSLLTGERRYEQYFGPGTRLTVT.